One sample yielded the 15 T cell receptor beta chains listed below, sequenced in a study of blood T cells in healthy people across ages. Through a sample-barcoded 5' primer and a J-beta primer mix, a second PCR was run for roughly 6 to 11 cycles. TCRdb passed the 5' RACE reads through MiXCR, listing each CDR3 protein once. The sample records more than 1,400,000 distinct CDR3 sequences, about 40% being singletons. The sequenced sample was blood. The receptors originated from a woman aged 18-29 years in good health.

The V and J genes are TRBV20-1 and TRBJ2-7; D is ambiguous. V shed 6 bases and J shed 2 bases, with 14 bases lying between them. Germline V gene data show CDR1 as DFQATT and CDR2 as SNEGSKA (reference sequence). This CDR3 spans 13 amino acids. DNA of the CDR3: TGCAGTGCCCCTTTGACCACTCCCTACGAGCAGTACTTC. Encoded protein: CSAPLTTPYEQYF.

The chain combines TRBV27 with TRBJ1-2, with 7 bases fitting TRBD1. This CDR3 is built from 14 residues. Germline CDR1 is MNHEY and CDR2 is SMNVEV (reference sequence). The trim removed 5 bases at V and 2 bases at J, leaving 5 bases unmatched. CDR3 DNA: TGTGCCAGCAGTATGACAGGGATCAACTATGGCTACACCTTC. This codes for CASSMTGINYGYTF.

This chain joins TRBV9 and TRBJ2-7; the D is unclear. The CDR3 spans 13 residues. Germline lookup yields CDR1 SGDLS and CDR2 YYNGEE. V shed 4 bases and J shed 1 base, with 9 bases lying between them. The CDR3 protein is CASSPEQSYEQYF. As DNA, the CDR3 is TGTGCCAGCAGCCCCGAGCAGTCCTACGAGCAGTACTTC.

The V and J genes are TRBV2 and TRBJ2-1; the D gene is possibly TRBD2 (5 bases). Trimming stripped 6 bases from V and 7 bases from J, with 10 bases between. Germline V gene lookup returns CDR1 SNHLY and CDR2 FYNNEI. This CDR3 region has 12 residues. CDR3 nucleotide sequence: TGTGCCAGCAGGGGGAGCGAGAATGAGCAGTTCTTC. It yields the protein CASRGSENEQFF.

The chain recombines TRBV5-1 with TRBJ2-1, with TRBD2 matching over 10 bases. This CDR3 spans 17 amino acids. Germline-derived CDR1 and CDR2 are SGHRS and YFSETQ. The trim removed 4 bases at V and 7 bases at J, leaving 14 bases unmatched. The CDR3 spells CASSATSGAHLWNEQFF. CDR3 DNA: TGCGCCAGCAGCGCTACTAGCGGGGCCCACCTGTGGAATGAGCAGTTCTTC.

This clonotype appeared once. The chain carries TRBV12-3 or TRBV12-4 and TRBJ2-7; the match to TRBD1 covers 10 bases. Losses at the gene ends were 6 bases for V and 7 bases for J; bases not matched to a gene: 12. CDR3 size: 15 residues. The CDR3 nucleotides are TGTGCCAGCAGCCCCGGGACAGGGGATATGAATGAGCAGTACTTC. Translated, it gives CASSPGTGDMNEQYF.

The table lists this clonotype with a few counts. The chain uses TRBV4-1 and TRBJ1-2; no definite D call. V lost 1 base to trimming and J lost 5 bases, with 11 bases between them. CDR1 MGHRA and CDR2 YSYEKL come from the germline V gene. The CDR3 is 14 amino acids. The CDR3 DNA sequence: TGCGCCAGCAGCCAAGGAATAGTTACTTATGGCTACACCTTC. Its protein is CASSQGIVTYGYTF.

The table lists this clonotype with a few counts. The CDR3: CASSSHRGGSNTEAFF. The CDR3 nucleotides are TGTGCCAGCTCCTCTCATCGGGGGGGCTCGAACACTGAAGCTTTCTTT. The chain joins TRBV12-3 or TRBV12-4 to TRBJ1-1, with D possibly TRBD1 on 6 matching bases. V lost 8 bases to trimming and J lost 1 base, with 20 bases between them. The CDR3 extends over 16 amino acids.

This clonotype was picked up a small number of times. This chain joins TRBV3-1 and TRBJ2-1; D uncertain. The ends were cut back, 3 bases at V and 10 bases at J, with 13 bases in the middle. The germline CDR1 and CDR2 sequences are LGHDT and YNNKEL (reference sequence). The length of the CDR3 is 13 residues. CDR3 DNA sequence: TGTGCCAGCAGCCACCCTATTTTGAGCGAGCAGTTCTTC. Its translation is CASSHPILSEQFF.

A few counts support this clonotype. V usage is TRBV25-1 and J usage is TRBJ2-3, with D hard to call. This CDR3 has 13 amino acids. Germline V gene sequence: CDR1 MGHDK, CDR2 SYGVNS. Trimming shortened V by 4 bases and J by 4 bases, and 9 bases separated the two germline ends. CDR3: CASSVDPSDTQYF. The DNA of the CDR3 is TGTGCCAGCAGTGTGGACCCTTCAGATACGCAGTATTTT.

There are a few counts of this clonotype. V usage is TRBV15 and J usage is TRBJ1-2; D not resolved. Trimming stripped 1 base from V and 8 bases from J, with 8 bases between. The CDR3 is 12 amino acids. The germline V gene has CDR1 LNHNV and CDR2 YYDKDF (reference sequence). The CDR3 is CATSRVGRGYTF. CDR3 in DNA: TGTGCCACCAGCAGAGTGGGTAGAGGCTACACCTTC.

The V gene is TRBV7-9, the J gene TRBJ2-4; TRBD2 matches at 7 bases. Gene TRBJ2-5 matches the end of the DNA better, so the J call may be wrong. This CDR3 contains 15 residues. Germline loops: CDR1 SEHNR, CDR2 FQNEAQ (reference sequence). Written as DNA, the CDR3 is TGTGCCAGCAGCTCTGGGGTTTCGGGGGGAGAGACCCAGTACTTC. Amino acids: CASSSGVSGGETQYF.

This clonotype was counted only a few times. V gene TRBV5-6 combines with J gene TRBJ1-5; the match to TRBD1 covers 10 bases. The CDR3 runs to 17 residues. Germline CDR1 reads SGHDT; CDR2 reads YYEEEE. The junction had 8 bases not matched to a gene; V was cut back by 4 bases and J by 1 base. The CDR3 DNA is TGTGCCAGCAGCATCCGACAGGGGGCCCGGAGCAATCAGCCCCAGCATTTT. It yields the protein CASSIRQGARSNQPQHF.

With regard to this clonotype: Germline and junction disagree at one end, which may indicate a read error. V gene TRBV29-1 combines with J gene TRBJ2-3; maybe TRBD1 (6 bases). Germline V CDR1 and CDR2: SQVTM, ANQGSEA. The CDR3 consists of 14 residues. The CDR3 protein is CSVEGPPRTDTRYF. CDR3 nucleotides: TGCAGCGTTGAAGGGCCCCCTAGGACAGATACGCGGTATTTT.

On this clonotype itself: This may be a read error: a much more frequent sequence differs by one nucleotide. CDR3 in amino acids: CSARVGGGAVEQYF. CDR3 sequence (DNA): TGCAGTGCTAGAGTGGGCGGGGGGGCCGTTGAGCAGTACTTC. This chain links TRBV20-1 with TRBJ2-7; 9 bases agree with TRBD2. With 1 base clipped from V and 7 bases from J, the junction kept 8 bases outside the gene matches. The germline V gene has CDR1 DFQATT and CDR2 SNEGSKA (reference sequence). The CDR3 totals 14 residues.